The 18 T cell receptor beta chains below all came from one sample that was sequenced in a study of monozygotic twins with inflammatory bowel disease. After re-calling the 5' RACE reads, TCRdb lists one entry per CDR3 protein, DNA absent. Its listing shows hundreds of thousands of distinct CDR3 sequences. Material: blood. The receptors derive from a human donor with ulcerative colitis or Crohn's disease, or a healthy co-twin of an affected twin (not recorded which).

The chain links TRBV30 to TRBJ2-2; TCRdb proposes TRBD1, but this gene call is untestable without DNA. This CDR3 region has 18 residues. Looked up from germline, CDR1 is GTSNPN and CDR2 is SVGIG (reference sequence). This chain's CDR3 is CAWSVMPLRDTHTGELFF.

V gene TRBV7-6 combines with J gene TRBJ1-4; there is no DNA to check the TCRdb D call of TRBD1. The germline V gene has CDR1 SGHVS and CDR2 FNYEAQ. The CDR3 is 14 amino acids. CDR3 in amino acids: CASSLLQGLEKLFF.

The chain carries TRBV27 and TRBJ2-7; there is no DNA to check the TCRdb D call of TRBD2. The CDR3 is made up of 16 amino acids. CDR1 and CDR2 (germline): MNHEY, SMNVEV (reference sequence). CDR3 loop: CASRTGTSGSFYEQYF.

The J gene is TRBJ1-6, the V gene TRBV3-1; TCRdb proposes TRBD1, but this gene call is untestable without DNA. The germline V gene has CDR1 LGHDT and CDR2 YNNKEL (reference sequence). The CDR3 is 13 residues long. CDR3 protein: CASSQSRGEPLHF.

CDR3 protein: CASSLDFTRQSYNEQFF. The V and J genes are TRBV7-2 and TRBJ2-1; the TCRdb D gene call, TRBD1, has no DNA to confirm it. Per germline, CDR1 SGHTA and CDR2 FQGNSA. The CDR3 has 17 residues.

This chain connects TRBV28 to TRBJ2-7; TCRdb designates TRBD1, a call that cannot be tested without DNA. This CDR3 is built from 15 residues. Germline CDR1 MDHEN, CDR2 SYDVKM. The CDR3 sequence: CASTEQGQDNYEQYF.

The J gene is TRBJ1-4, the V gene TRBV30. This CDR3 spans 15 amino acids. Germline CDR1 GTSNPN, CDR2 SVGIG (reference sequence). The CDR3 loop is CAWSVDILGNEKLFF.

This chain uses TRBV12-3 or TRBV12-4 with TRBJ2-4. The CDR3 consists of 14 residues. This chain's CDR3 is CASMRQIAKNIQYF.

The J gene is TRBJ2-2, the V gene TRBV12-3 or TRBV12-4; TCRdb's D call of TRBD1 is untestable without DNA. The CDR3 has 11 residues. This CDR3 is CASRDRDELFF.

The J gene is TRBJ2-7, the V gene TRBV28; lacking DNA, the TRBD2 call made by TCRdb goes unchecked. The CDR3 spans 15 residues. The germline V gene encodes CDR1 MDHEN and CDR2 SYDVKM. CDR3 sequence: CASSQTSGRAYEQYF.

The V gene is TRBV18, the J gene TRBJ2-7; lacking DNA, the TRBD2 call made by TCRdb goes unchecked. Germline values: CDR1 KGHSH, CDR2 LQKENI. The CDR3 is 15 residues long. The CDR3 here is CASSPRSGALYEQYF.

CDR3 region: CASSLYYGYTF. The chain recombines TRBV7-2 with TRBJ1-2. CDR1 is SGHTA, CDR2 FQGNSA, per germline. CDR3 length: 11 amino acids.

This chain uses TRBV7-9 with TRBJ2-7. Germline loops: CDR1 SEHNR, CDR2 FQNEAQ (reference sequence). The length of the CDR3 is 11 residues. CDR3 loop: CASSPIYEQYF. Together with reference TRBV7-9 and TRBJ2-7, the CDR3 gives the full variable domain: DTGVSQNPRHKITKRGQNVTFRCDPISEHNRLYWYRQTLGQGPEFLTYFQNEAQLEKSRLLSDRFSAERPKGSFSTLEIQRTEQGDSAMYLCASSPIYEQYFGPGTRLTVT.

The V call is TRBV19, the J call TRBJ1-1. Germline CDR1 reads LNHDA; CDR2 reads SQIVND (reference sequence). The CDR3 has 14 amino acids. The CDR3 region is CASSFGTSNTEAFF.

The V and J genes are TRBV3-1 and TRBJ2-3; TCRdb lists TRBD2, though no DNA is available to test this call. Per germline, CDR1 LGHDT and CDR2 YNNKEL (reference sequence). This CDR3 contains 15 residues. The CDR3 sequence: CASSFTSGNTDTQYF.

Here the CDR3 reads CASSQAIRLGTGELFF. The rearrangement joins TRBV7-2 to TRBJ2-2. In germline, CDR1 is SGHTA, CDR2 FQGNSA. CDR3 length: 16 residues. The full variable domain, completed using reference TRBV7-2 and TRBJ2-2, is GAGVSQSPSNKVTEKGKDVELRCDPISGHTALYWYRQSLGQGLEFLIYFQGNSAPDKSGLPSDRFSAERTGGSVSTLTIQRTQQEDSAVYLCASSQAIRLGTGELFFGEGSRLTVL.

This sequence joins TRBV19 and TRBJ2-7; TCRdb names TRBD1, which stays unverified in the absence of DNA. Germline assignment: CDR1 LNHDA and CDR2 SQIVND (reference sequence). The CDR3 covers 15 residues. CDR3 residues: CASNPNTGTAYEQYF. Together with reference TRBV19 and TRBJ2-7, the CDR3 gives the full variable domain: DGGITQSPKYLFRKEGQNVTLSCEQNLNHDAMYWYRQDPGQGLRLIYYSQIVNDFQKGDIAEGYSVSREKKESFPLTVTSAQKNPTAFYLCASNPNTGTAYEQYFGPGTRLTVT.

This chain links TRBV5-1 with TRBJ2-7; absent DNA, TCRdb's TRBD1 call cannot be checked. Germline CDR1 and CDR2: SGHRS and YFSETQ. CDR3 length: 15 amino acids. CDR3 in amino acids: CASSPDRGRGYEQYF.